This T cell receptor beta chain was recorded in a study of blood T cell repertoires in COVID-19. The overall study: From T cells, B-cell-depleted T cells, or PBMCs came the material, which was cDNA or gDNA.

Sequenced by immunoSEQ multiplex PCR; TCRdb stores in-frame clones only, minus some. This sample has more than 95,000 clones, with roughly nine tenths found just once. Germline CDR1 and CDR2: LGHNA and YNFKEQ. The V segment lost 5 bases and the J segment 0 bases; nucleotides outside the gene matches: 7. The CDR3 extends over 16 amino acids. The sequence came from a human donor in a cohort sampled during active COVID-19. The chain combines TRBV4-2 with TRBJ1-3, with 7 bases fitting TRBD1. Sequenced material: peripheral blood. CDR3 sequence reads: CASSSGTEVSGNTIYF. The CDR3 region has the DNA TGTGCCAGCAGCTCAGGGACAGAAGTCTCTGGAAACACCATATATTTT.